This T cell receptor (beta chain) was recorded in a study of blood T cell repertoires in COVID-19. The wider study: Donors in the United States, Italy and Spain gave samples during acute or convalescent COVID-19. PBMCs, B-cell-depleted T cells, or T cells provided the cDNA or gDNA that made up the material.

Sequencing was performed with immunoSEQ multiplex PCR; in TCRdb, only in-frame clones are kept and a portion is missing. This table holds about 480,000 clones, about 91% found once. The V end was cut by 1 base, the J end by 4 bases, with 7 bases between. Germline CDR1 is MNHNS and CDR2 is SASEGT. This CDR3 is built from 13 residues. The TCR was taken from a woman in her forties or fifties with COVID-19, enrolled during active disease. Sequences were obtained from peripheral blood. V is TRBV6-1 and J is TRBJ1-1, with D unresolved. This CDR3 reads CASSEVYSTEAFF. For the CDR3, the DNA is TGTGCCAGCAGTGAAGTATACTCCACTGAAGCTTTCTTT.